The 20 T cell receptor beta chains reported below all come from one sample, sequenced in a study of spatial heterogeneity in lung cancer. Time point described: sample taken at primary tumor resection. MiXCR, run by TCRdb on the 5' RACE reads, gives a single entry per CDR3 protein. The sample has thousands of distinct CDR3 sequences, over 6.5% seen once. Sequencing was performed on normal lung tissue next to the tumor, taken at surgery. Source of these receptors: a female donor with early-stage non-small cell lung cancer.

Relative to its sample, this clonotype is medium-sized (0.01 to 0.1%). V is TRBV29-1 and J is TRBJ2-3; either TRBD1 or TRBD2 may fit D (6 bases each). The germline gives CDR1 SQVTM, CDR2 ANQGSEA. This CDR3 is 13 amino acids long. This CDR3 is CSTKGGGTDTQYF. DNA for the CDR3: TGCAGTACCAAGGGGGGCGGCACAGATACGCAGTATTTT.

This clonotype is medium-sized. The chain carries TRBV6-5 and TRBJ2-1, with 9 nucleotides matching TRBD1. The CDR3 sequence is 16 residues long. V was clipped by 6 bases and J by 3 bases; unmatched bases: 9. The germline gives CDR1 MNHEY, CDR2 SVGAGI. CDR3 region: CASSRDGTGSYNEQFF. CDR3 sequence (DNA): TGTGCCAGCAGCCGGGACGGGACAGGGAGCTACAATGAGCAGTTCTTC.

By share, this clonotype counts as medium-sized. The CDR3 region has the DNA TGTGCCAGCAGCTTAGAAAGGGGAATGGATACGCAGTATTTT. Protein product: CASSLERGMDTQYF. V gene TRBV7-2 combines with J gene TRBJ2-3; TRBD1 might be the D (5 bases). The germline V gene has CDR1 SGHTA and CDR2 FQGNSA. The CDR3 length is 14 residues. V gave up 1 base and J gave up 6 bases, with 11 bases separating them. Variable domain in full (rest from reference TRBV7-2 and TRBJ2-3): GAGVSQSPSNKVTEKGKDVELRCDPISGHTALYWYRQSLGQGLEFLIYFQGNSAPDKSGLPSDRFSAERTGGSVSTLTIQRTQQEDSAVYLCASSLERGMDTQYFGPGTRLTVL.

This clonotype rates as medium-sized (0.01 to 0.1%). The chain has TRBV4-3 and TRBJ2-2; 7 nucleotides match TRBD2. CDR3 length: 15 amino acids. In germline, CDR1 is LGHNA, CDR2 YSLEER. The V and J ends lost 0 bases and 4 bases, in that order; junction bases with no gene match: 2. In DNA, the CDR3 is TGCGCCAGCAGCCAAGAGGGCGGGAGCACCGGGGAGCTGTTTTTT. Its translation: CASSQEGGSTGELFF.

This clonotype was picked up many times. V usage is TRBV7-8 and J usage is TRBJ2-7; TRBD1 aligns across 7 bases. Germline assignment: CDR1 SGHVS and CDR2 FQNEAQ. The CDR3 has 16 residues. V shed 5 bases and J 0 bases; nucleotides not matched to a gene: 10. Written as DNA, the CDR3 is TGTGCCAGCAGCCTAATGGGACAGCTTTCCTCCTACGAGCAGTACTTC. Its translation: CASSLMGQLSSYEQYF.

This clonotype ranks as medium-sized. The chain is built from TRBV7-2 and TRBJ2-7; the match to TRBD2 covers 7 bases. There are 14 residues in the CDR3. From germline, CDR1 is SGHTA and CDR2 FQGNSA. The trim removed 3 bases at V and 3 bases at J, leaving 5 bases unmatched. The CDR3 bases are TGTGCCAGCAGCTTTCAAGCGGGGAGCTACGAGCAGTACTTC. Translation: CASSFQAGSYEQYF.

By share, this clonotype ranks as large. This chain connects TRBV4-2 to TRBJ2-1; 7 bases align to TRBD2. The CDR3 is made up of 19 amino acids. Germline CDR1 and CDR2: LGHNA and YNFKEQ. Trimming at V came to 0 bases and at J to 0 bases, leaving 11 bases not matched to a gene. The CDR3 protein is CASSQDLSGVPPSYNEQFF. CDR3 sequence (DNA): TGTGCCAGCAGCCAAGATTTAAGCGGGGTACCCCCCTCCTACAATGAGCAGTTCTTC.

In its sample, this clonotype ranks as medium-sized. J is TRBJ2-2 and V is TRBV5-4; D is uncertain. The CDR3 has 14 amino acids. Trimming took off 1 base at V and 7 bases at J, with 11 bases between the two ends. CDR1 and CDR2 (germline): SGHNT, YYREEE (reference sequence). The CDR3 sequence: CASSLKSGYGELFF. DNA of the CDR3: TGTGCCAGCAGCTTGAAATCCGGGTACGGGGAGCTGTTTTTT.

The chain couples TRBV2 to TRBJ1-5; D perhaps matches TRBD1 (6 bases). The CDR3 totals 15 residues. V shed 7 bases and J shed 6 bases, with 19 bases lying between them. Germline-derived CDR1 and CDR2 are SNHLY and FYNNEI. The CDR3 bases are TGTGCCAGCACCACCGAAAGGGGGATTGGTCAGCCCCAGCATTTT. This encodes CASTTERGIGQPQHF.

Judged by abundance, this clonotype is medium-sized. This chain links TRBV7-2 with TRBJ2-5; 10 bases agree with TRBD2. CDR3 length: 15 residues. V was clipped by 5 bases and J by 5 bases; unmatched bases: 8. Germline values: CDR1 SGHTA, CDR2 FQGNSA. In DNA, the CDR3 is TGTGCCAGCAGCCCTAGCGGGGGACCACGGGAGACCCAGTACTTC. Amino acid sequence: CASSPSGGPRETQYF.

In its sample, this clonotype ranks as medium-sized. The chain is built from TRBV3-1 and TRBJ1-2; D call uncertain. V was shortened by 4 bases and J by 5 bases, with 11 bases between the two germline ends. This CDR3 has 13 residues. In germline, CDR1 is LGHDT, CDR2 YNNKEL (reference sequence). CDR3 in amino acids: CASSPQILYGYTF. CDR3 DNA: TGTGCCAGCAGCCCGCAGATACTATATGGCTACACCTTC.

This clonotype occurred a few times. The chain uses TRBV28 and TRBJ2-7; D not certain. Germline lookup yields CDR1 MDHEN and CDR2 SYDVKM. Trimming cost V 5 bases and J 0 bases, with 8 bases left between them. This CDR3 has 13 residues. CDR3 sequence reads: CASSGSLSYEQYF. In nucleotides, the CDR3 is TGTGCCAGCAGTGGCAGCCTCTCCTACGAGCAGTACTTC.

This clonotype is classed as medium-sized. The chain recombines TRBV27 with TRBJ1-1; possible D gene TRBD1, 5 bases. From germline, CDR1 is MNHEY and CDR2 SMNVEV (reference sequence). This CDR3 is 14 amino acids long. Trimming took off 2 bases at V and 11 bases at J, with 18 bases between the two ends. The CDR3 protein is CASSLRGAGRSAFF. The CDR3 DNA follows: TGTGCCAGCAGTTTAAGGGGCGCGGGGAGATCGGCTTTCTTT.

By its share, this clonotype is large. The CDR3 loop reads CASSSNSGNEQYF. The CDR3 DNA follows: TGTGCCAGCAGCTCAAATAGCGGGAACGAGCAGTACTTC. V and J are TRBV7-2 and TRBJ2-7; 8 bases map to TRBD2. In germline, CDR1 is SGHTA, CDR2 FQGNSA. V lost 4 bases to trimming and J lost 5 bases; unmatched junction nucleotides: 4. The CDR3 has 13 amino acids.

The table lists this clonotype with a few counts. The chain recombines TRBV19 with TRBJ2-7; D possibly corresponds to TRBD1 (6 bases). V was cut by 0 bases and J by 3 bases, with 6 bases left in between. This CDR3 has 13 residues. CDR1 is LNHDA and CDR2 is SQIVND in the germline V gene (reference sequence). CDR3 sequence reads: CASSIETGYEQYF. CDR3 DNA: TGTGCCAGTAGTATAGAGACAGGCTACGAGCAGTACTTC. The full variable domain, in which reference TRBV19 and TRBJ2-7 provide the parts outside the CDR3, is DGGITQSPKYLFRKEGQNVTLSCEQNLNHDAMYWYRQDPGQGLRLIYYSQIVNDFQKGDIAEGYSVSREKKESFPLTVTSAQKNPTAFYLCASSIETGYEQYFGPGTRLTVT.

This clonotype has only a few counts. The V and J genes are TRBV29-1 and TRBJ1-2, with D unresolved. CDR1 and CDR2 from the germline V gene are SQVTM and ANQGSEA. Between the trimmed V and J ends, which lost 2 bases and 2 bases, there was a span of 3 bases. The CDR3 is 11 residues long. CDR3 in DNA: TGCAGCGTTGAACTCAACTATGGCTACACCTTC. This gives the protein CSVELNYGYTF.

In its sample, this clonotype ranks as medium-sized (0.01 to 0.1%). The rearrangement joins TRBV29-1 to TRBJ2-3; D could derive from TRBD1 or TRBD2 (5 bases each). V lost 6 bases and J lost 4, with 14 bases in between. In germline, CDR1 is SQVTM, CDR2 ANQGSEA. This CDR3 is built from 13 residues. CDR3 in amino acids: CSVGLRGADTQYF. The CDR3 coding sequence is TGCAGCGTCGGACTCAGAGGGGCAGATACGCAGTATTTT.

Judged by abundance, this clonotype is medium-sized. The chain has TRBV28 and TRBJ2-4; D ambiguous. Germline loops: CDR1 MDHEN, CDR2 SYDVKM. V lost 5 bases and J 7 bases, leaving 18 bases between the germline ends. The CDR3 has 15 amino acids. The CDR3, as DNA: TGTGCCAGCAGTACGTCAGCCTTAGAAGGGAACATTCAGTACTTC. Translating gives CASSTSALEGNIQYF. Full variable domain (missing parts from reference TRBV28 and TRBJ2-4): DVKVTQSSRYLVKRTGEKVFLECVQDMDHENMFWYRQDPGLGLRLIYFSYDVKMKEKGDIPEGYSVSREKKERFSLILESASTNQTSMYLCASSTSALEGNIQYFGAGTRLSVL.

This clonotype is medium-sized. The chain couples TRBV11-2 to TRBJ2-2; D is perhaps TRBD2 (6 bases). CDR1 and CDR2 from the germline V gene are SGHAT and FQNNGV. The CDR3 has 12 amino acids. The V gene lost 8 bases and the J gene lost 7 bases, with 11 bases spanning the gap. CDR3 nucleotide sequence: TGTGCCAGCCGCGGGACGGGCGGGGAGCTGTTTTTT. Protein: CASRGTGGELFF.

In this sample, this clonotype is large. Written as DNA, the CDR3 is TGTGCCAGCAGTATAGACAGCTCCTACGAGCAGTACGTC. Amino acid sequence: CASSIDSSYEQYV. The chain combines TRBV28 with TRBJ2-7; D perhaps matches TRBD1 (5 bases). Trimming shortened V by 5 bases and J by 0 bases, and 8 bases separated the two germline ends. The CDR3 sequence is 13 residues long. In germline, CDR1 is MDHEN, CDR2 SYDVKM.